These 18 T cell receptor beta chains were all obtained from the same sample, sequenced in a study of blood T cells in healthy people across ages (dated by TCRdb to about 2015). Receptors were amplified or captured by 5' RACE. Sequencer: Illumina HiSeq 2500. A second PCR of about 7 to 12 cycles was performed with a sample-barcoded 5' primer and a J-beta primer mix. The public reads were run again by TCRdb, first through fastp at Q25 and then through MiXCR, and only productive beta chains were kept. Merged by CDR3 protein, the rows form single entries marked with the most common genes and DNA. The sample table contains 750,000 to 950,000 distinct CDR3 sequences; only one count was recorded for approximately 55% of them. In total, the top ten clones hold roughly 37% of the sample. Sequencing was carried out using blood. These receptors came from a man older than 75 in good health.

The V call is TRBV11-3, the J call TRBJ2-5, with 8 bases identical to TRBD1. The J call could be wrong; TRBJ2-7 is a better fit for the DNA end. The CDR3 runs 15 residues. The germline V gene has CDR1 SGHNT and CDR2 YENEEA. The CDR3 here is CASSLGHGQGFEQYF. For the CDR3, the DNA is TGTGCCAGCAGCTTAGGCCACGGACAGGGTTTCGAGCAGTACTTC.

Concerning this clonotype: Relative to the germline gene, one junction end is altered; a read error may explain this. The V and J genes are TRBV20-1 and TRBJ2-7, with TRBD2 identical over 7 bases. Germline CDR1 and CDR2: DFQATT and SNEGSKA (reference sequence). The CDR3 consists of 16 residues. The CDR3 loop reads CSASARAGLVSNEQNF. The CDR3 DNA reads TGCAGTGCTAGTGCTAGGGCCGGACTAGTTTCAAATGAGCAGAACTTC.

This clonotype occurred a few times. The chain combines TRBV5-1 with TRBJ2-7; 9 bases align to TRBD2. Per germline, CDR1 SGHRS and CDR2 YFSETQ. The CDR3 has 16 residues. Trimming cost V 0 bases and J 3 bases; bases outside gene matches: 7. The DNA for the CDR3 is TGCGCCAGCAGCTTGGTGGGTAGCGGGAGTATCTACGAGCAGTACTTC. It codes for CASSLVGSGSIYEQYF.

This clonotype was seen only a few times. CDR3: CATSRDERDRVATQYF. DNA for the CDR3: TGTGCCACCAGCAGAGATGAACGGGACAGGGTAGCTACGCAGTATTTT. The V gene is TRBV15, the J gene TRBJ2-3, with TRBD1 identical over 9 bases. The junction had 9 bases not matched to a gene; V was cut back by 0 bases and J by 8 bases. The CDR3 contains 16 residues. From germline, CDR1 is LNHNV and CDR2 YYDKDF (reference sequence).

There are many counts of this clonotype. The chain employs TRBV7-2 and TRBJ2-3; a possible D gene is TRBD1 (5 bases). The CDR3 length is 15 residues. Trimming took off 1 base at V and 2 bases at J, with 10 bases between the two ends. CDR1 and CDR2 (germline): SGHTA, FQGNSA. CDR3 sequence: CASSLGRGYTDTQYF. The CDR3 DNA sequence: TGTGCCAGCAGCTTAGGTAGGGGATACACAGATACGCAGTATTTT.

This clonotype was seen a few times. The CDR3 sequence: CSAGGLAGLAKNIQYF. The CDR3 coding sequence is TGCAGTGCGGGGGGACTAGCGGGACTAGCCAAAAACATTCAGTACTTC. V and J are TRBV20-1 and TRBJ2-4; 13 bases align to TRBD2. J was trimmed by 0 bases and V by 6 bases; bases with no gene match: 5. Germline V lookup: CDR1 DFQATT, CDR2 SNEGSKA (reference sequence). CDR3 length equals 16 residues.

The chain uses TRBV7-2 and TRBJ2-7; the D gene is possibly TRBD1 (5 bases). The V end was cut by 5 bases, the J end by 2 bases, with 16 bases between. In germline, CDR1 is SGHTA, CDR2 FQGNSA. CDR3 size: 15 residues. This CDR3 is CASSPVGVPTYEQYF. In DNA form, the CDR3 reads TGTGCCAGCAGCCCGGTAGGGGTCCCAACCTACGAGCAGTACTTC.

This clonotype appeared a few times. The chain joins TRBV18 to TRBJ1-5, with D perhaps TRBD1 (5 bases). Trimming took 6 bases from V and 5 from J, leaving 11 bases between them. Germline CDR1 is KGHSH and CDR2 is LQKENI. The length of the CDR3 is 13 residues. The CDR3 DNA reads TGTGCCAGCTCGCCAGACAGCTATCAGCCCCAGCATTTT. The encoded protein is CASSPDSYQPQHF.

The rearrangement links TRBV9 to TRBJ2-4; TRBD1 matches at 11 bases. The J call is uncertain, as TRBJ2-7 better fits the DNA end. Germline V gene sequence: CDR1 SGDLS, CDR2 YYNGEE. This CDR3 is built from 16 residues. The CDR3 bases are TGTGCCAGCAGCGGACCTGGGACAGGGGGTTACTACGAGCAGTACTTC. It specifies CASSGPGTGGYYEQYF.

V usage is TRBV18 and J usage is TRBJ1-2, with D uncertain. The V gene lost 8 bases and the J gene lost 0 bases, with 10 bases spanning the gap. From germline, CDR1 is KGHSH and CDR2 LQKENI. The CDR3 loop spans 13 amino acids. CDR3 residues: CASLHDPNYGYTF. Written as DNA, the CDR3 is TGTGCCAGCCTTCACGACCCTAACTATGGCTACACCTTC. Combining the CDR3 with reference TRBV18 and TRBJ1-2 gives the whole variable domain NAGVMQNPRHLVRRRGQEARLRCSPMKGHSHVYWYRQLPEEGLKFMVYLQKENIIDESGMPKERFSAEFPKEGPSILRIQQVVRGDSAAYFCASLHDPNYGYTFGSGTRLTVV.

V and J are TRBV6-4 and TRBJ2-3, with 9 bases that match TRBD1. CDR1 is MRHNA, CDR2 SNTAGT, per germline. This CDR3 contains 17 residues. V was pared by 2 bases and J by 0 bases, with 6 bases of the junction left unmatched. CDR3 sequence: CASSDGDRASSTDTQYF. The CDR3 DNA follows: TGTGCCAGCAGTGACGGGGACAGGGCCTCTAGCACAGATACGCAGTATTTT.

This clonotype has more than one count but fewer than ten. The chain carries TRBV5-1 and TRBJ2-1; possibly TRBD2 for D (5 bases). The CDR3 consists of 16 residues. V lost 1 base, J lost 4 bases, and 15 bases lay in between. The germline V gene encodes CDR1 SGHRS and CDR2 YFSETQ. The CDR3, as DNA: TGCGCCAGCAGCTTGCATATCGGGAATAGGTACAATGAGCAGTTCTTC. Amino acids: CASSLHIGNRYNEQFF.

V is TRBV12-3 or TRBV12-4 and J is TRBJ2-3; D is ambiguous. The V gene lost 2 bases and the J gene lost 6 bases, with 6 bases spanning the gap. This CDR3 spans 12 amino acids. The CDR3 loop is CASSLRVDTQYF. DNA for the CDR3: TGTGCCAGCAGTTTAAGGGTTGATACGCAGTATTTT.

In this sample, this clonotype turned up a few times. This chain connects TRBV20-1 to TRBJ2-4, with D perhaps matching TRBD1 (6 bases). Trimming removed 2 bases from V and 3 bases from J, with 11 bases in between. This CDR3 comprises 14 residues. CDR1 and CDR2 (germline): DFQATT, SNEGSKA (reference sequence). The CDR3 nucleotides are TGCAGTGCTAGACCAGGGGACCTCAAAAACATTCAGTACTTC. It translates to CSARPGDLKNIQYF.

CDR3 residues: CASSRRGRADTQYF. The CDR3 DNA reads as TGTGCCAGCAGCAGGAGGGGTAGAGCAGATACGCAGTATTTT. The chain is built from TRBV12-3 or TRBV12-4 and TRBJ2-3, with D possibly matching TRBD2 (6 bases). Trimming took off 6 bases at V and 4 bases at J, with 14 bases between the two ends. This CDR3 has 14 residues.

CDR3 nucleotide sequence: TGCAGTGCTAGACGCACTTCAACTAGCGGGCGGGAGCCGAGCTCCTACAATGAGCAGTTCTTC. This gives the protein CSARRTSTSGREPSSYNEQFF. V usage is TRBV20-1 and J usage is TRBJ2-1; 9 bases fit TRBD2. CDR3 length: 21 residues. V gave up 2 bases and J gave up 0 bases; unmatched junction bases: 20. Per germline, CDR1 DFQATT and CDR2 SNEGSKA (reference sequence).

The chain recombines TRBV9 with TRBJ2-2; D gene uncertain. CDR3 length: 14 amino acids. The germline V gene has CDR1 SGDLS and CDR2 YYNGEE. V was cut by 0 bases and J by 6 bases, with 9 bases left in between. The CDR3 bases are TGTGCCAGCAGCGTAGTCAGCTCTGCCGGGGAGCTGTTTTTT. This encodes CASSVVSSAGELFF.

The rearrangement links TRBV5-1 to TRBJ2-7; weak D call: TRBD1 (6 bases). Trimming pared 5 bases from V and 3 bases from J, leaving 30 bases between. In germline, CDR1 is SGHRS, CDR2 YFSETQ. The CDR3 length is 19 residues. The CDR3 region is CASRPDSTYDYPFGYEQYF. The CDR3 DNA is TGCGCCAGCAGACCGGACAGTACCTACGATTATCCCTTCGGCTACGAGCAGTACTTC.